This T cell receptor beta chain appears in the sequencing data of a study of T-cell memory formation after mild COVID-19. V shed 1 base and J shed 4 bases, with 7 bases lying between them. The CDR3 loop spans 13 amino acids. CDR1 is KGHSH and CDR2 is LQKENI in the germline V gene. The 5'RACE method, run with constant-segment primers, produced TCR alpha and TCR beta cDNA libraries (carrying sample barcodes and UMIs). TCRdb itself ran the 5' RACE reads through MiXCR, one entry per CDR3 protein. Altogether about 150,000 distinct CDR3 sequences are present, roughly 13% being singletons, with the ten largest covering approximately 3.5%. This clonotype was seen repeatedly, ten times or more.

The chain recombines TRBV18 with TRBJ1-2, with no clear D. The source of this sequence is a man aged 18 to 35 who had mild COVID-19 (a few samples of this study predate the infection). Cell type and time point are not known. Sequencing was carried out using PBMCs or a T cell subset sorted from them (not recorded which). In nucleotides, the CDR3 is TGTGCCAGCTCACCACAGGGAGGCTATGGCTACACCTTC. Its protein is CASSPQGGYGYTF.